These 19 T cell receptor beta chains originate from one sample sequenced in a study of blood T cell repertoires in COVID-19. Sequencing was performed with immunoSEQ multiplex PCR; in TCRdb, only in-frame clones are kept and a portion is missing. The table records around 500,000 clones, 80% to 90% of them present only once. Sequenced material: peripheral blood. These receptors originate from a human donor in a cohort sampled during active COVID-19.

This chain joins TRBV12-3 or TRBV12-4 and TRBJ2-5; D is perhaps TRBD2 (5 bases). The CDR3 has 12 amino acids. Between the trimmed V and J ends, which lost 5 bases and 3 bases, there was a span of 7 bases. CDR3 sequence: CASSVREETQYF. The CDR3 nucleotides read TGTGCCAGCAGTGTGCGGGAAGAGACCCAGTACTTC.

The V call is TRBV3-1 (or the pseudogene TRBV3-2), the J call TRBJ1-1; TRBD1 matches 11 bases. V lost 4 bases and J lost 11; bases outside the gene matches: 6. The CDR3 is 13 residues long. Germline V CDR1 and CDR2: LGHDT, YNNKEL (reference sequence). CDR3 bases: TGTGCCAGCAGCCTCGGACAGGGGGCTGGGGCTTTCTTT. Translation gives CASSLGQGAGAFF.

The chain is built from TRBV19 and TRBJ1-5; tentatively, D is TRBD1 (6 bases). Trimming shortened V by 6 bases and J by 0 bases, and 21 bases separated the two germline ends. The CDR3 length is 18 residues. Germline CDR1 reads LNHDA; CDR2 reads SQIVND (reference sequence). The CDR3 loop reads CASRKLLPGQISNQPQHF. The CDR3 DNA sequence: TGTGCCAGTAGGAAATTACTTCCGGGACAAATTAGCAATCAGCCCCAGCATTTT.

The V call is TRBV5-5, the J call TRBJ2-1; TRBD2 aligns across 7 bases. CDR1 and CDR2 from the germline V gene are SGHKS and YYEKEE (reference sequence). The CDR3 sequence is 17 residues long. Unmatched junction bases numbered 16, after V lost 4 bases and J lost 6 bases. This chain's CDR3 is CASSIFTGRDLLNEQFF. The CDR3, as DNA: TGTGCCAGCAGCATTTTTACGGGGAGGGACCTCCTCAATGAGCAGTTCTTC.

The chain is built from TRBV7-8 and TRBJ2-1; 8 bases match TRBD1. CDR1 SGHVS and CDR2 FQNEAQ come from the germline V gene. The CDR3 extends over 16 amino acids. V gave up 4 bases and J gave up 5 bases; unmatched junction bases: 10. The CDR3 sequence: CASSSSGQGPNNEQFF. In DNA, the CDR3 is TGTGCCAGCAGCTCTTCAGGACAGGGCCCTAACAATGAGCAGTTCTTC.

This sequence joins TRBV28 and TRBJ2-1; 10 bases fit TRBD2. The ends lost 5 bases at V and 5 bases at J; junction bases unmatched: 9. The CDR3 contains 16 residues. Germline loops: CDR1 MDHEN, CDR2 SYDVKM. The CDR3 bases are TGTGCCAGCAGTCCAGAAGCGGGAGGGCCCGACAATGAGCAGTTCTTC. Its protein product is CASSPEAGGPDNEQFF.

The V and J genes are TRBV11-3 and TRBJ2-3, with TRBD2 matching over 8 bases. V was pared by 3 bases and J by 2 bases, with 4 bases of the junction left unmatched. Per the germline V gene, CDR1 is SGHNT and CDR2 is YENEEA. The CDR3 has 15 amino acids. The CDR3 spells CASSLVSGNTDTQYF. The CDR3 region has the DNA TGTGCCAGCAGCTTGGTTAGCGGGAACACAGATACGCAGTATTTT.

The chain links TRBV6-1 to TRBJ2-1, with TRBD1 identical over 8 bases. The V gene's germline CDR1 is MNHNS and CDR2 SASEGT. V lost 3 bases and J lost 0; bases outside the gene matches: 4. This CDR3 region has 16 residues. In DNA form, the CDR3 reads TGTGCCAGCAGTGATTACAGGGGGGCCTCCTACAATGAGCAGTTCTTC. Protein sequence: CASSDYRGASYNEQFF.

The chain uses TRBV11-1 and TRBJ2-3; 10 nucleotides align to TRBD2. The J segment lost 3 bases and the V segment lost 2 bases, leaving 5 bases of the junction unmatched. This CDR3 is built from 16 residues. CDR1 is SGHAT, CDR2 FQDESV, per germline (reference sequence). DNA for the CDR3: TGTGCCAGCAGCTTAAGCGGGAGGGTCGATACAGATACGCAGTATTTT. This translates into CASSLSGRVDTDTQYF.

The chain combines TRBV11-3 with TRBJ2-4; the match to TRBD1 covers 10 bases. The germline CDR1 and CDR2 sequences are SGHNT and YENEEA. The CDR3 consists of 17 residues. Trimming cost V 3 bases and J 5 bases; bases outside gene matches: 10. The CDR3 bases are TGTGCCAGCAGCTTGGAAGTTGGACAGGGGGATGAAAACATTCAGTACTTC. It encodes CASSLEVGQGDENIQYF.

The rearrangement joins TRBV28 to TRBJ1-2, with 9 bases lining up with TRBD1. V lost 3 bases, J lost 10 bases, and 6 bases stayed unmatched. The germline V gene has CDR1 MDHEN and CDR2 SYDVKM. The CDR3 has 13 residues. The CDR3 DNA reads TGTGCCAGCAGTTTCCGGGACAGGGTAATCTACACCTTC. This codes for CASSFRDRVIYTF.

The genes are TRBV5-1 and TRBJ1-1; no clear D. Germline CDR1 SGHRS, CDR2 YFSETQ. The CDR3 covers 13 residues. V was trimmed by 1 base and J by 1 base, leaving 5 bases between them. The DNA of the CDR3 is TGCGCCAGCAGCTTGTGGAGGAACACTGAAGCTTTCTTT. Protein product: CASSLWRNTEAFF.

The chain is built from TRBV28 and TRBJ2-1; 9 nucleotides line up with TRBD1. V lost 8 bases, J lost 6 bases, and 11 bases stayed unmatched. CDR1 is MDHEN, CDR2 SYDVKM, per germline. CDR3 length equals 15 residues. The CDR3 DNA reads as TGTGCCAGCTTTTTCCCGGGACAGGGTACCAATGAGCAGTTCTTC. Translation gives CASFFPGQGTNEQFF.

The V call is TRBV29-1, the J call TRBJ2-2; D is perhaps TRBD1 (6 bases). Trimming took 5 bases from V and 4 from J, leaving 14 bases between them. The CDR3 is 14 residues long. Germline assignment: CDR1 SQVTM and CDR2 ANQGSEA. CDR3 amino acids: CSVKSGTSTGELFF. CDR3 nucleotides: TGCAGCGTTAAATCCGGGACATCCACCGGGGAGCTGTTTTTT.

Note on this clone: This CDR3 is also generated by other DNA sequences in the sample. The V call is TRBV20-1, the J call TRBJ1-2, with D maybe TRBD1 (5 bases). This CDR3 comprises 11 residues. Trimming cost V 6 bases and J 4 bases, with 9 bases left between them. Looked up from germline, CDR1 is DFQATT and CDR2 is SNEGSKA (reference sequence). The CDR3 DNA reads TGCAGTGCACGGAGGGGCTATGGCTACACCTTC. Protein: CSARRGYGYTF.

V usage is TRBV9 and J usage is TRBJ2-5; 8 positions agree with TRBD2. V lost 3 bases and J lost 5; bases outside the gene matches: 15. In germline, CDR1 is SGDLS, CDR2 YYNGEE. The CDR3 sequence is 17 residues long. The CDR3 nucleotides read TGTGCCAGCAGCGCTACCACCGGGAGGGCCAGCGGTGAGACCCAGTACTTC. It is translated as CASSATTGRASGETQYF.

The rearrangement links TRBV6-5 to TRBJ2-7; 10 nucleotides line up with TRBD2. V lost 0 bases, J lost 10 bases, and 9 bases stayed unmatched. This CDR3 comprises 15 residues. In germline, CDR1 is MNHEY, CDR2 SVGAGI. The CDR3 spells CASSYSNSLAGFQYF. In DNA, the CDR3 is TGTGCCAGCAGTTACTCGAACTCACTAGCGGGGTTTCAGTACTTC.

This clone came up once. V is TRBV7-6 and J is TRBJ2-5; unclear D gene. CDR1 and CDR2 from the germline V gene are SGHVS and FNYEAQ. There are 13 residues in the CDR3. V gave up 2 bases and J gave up 1 base, with 5 bases separating them. CDR3 sequence reads: CASSLFLQETQYF. DNA for the CDR3: TGTGCCAGCAGCTTATTTCTCCAAGAGACCCAGTACTTC.

This chain connects TRBV19 to TRBJ1-1; the D is unclear. Trimming took 5 bases from V and 5 from J, leaving 12 bases between them. This CDR3 contains 13 residues. Germline V gene lookup returns CDR1 LNHDA and CDR2 SQIVND (reference sequence). CDR3 sequence reads: CASSLNTGTEAFF. CDR3 in DNA: TGTGCCAGTAGTCTCAACACGGGTACTGAAGCTTTCTTT.